The 24 T cell receptor beta chains listed next were all sequenced from one sample in a study of T cell repertoires in cytomegalovirus infection. TCRdb recomputed calls from the reads with MiXCR, one row per CDR3 protein. The sample lists about 700,000 distinct CDR3 sequences; about 33% were seen once. No antigen has been assigned to these receptors. The input for sequencing was cultured PBMCs, taken from culture after CMV antigen stimulation. The receptors here all came from a human donor in good health (CMV status not recorded). Some clones in this sample may be carry-over from other donors' samples.

V usage is TRBV6-4 and J usage is TRBJ1-3; no clear D. The CDR3 covers 13 residues. V lost 4 bases to trimming and J lost 4 bases, with 8 bases between them. The V gene's germline CDR1 is MRHNA and CDR2 SNTAGT. The CDR3 protein is CASSAAPGNTIYF. The CDR3 bases are TGTGCCAGCAGTGCTGCCCCAGGAAACACCATATATTTT.

This clonotype has more than one count but fewer than ten. This chain joins TRBV7-6 and TRBJ1-4; no firm D call. Germline assignment: CDR1 SGHVS and CDR2 FNYEAQ. CDR3 length equals 15 residues. The V end was cut by 6 bases, the J end by 0 bases, with 11 bases between. The CDR3 DNA follows: TGTGCCAGCAGTCGGTCGGGAGCAACTAATGAAAAACTGTTTTTT. Translated: CASSRSGATNEKLFF.

This clonotype has more than one count but fewer than ten. The chain is built from TRBV6-1 and TRBJ2-7; 11 nucleotides match TRBD2. The CDR3 has 14 residues. Per germline, CDR1 MNHNS and CDR2 SASEGT. V dropped 4 bases and J dropped 4; count of bases not matched to a gene: 3. CDR3 residues: CASSGLAGRYEQYF. CDR3 nucleotides: TGTGCCAGCAGTGGACTAGCGGGGAGGTACGAGCAGTACTTC.

The genes are TRBV6-5 and TRBJ2-1; D may match TRBD1 or TRBD2 (5 bases each). Deletions cut 6 bases from V and 9 bases from J, with 15 bases between. The CDR3 covers 13 residues. From germline, CDR1 is MNHEY and CDR2 SVGAGI. CDR3 region: CASSRTREFEQFF. DNA for the CDR3: TGTGCCAGCAGCCGGACCAGGGAGTTTGAGCAGTTCTTC.

The chain uses TRBV4-3 and TRBJ2-2; a possible D gene is TRBD1 (5 bases). The CDR3 loop spans 14 amino acids. Between the trimmed V and J ends, which lost 1 base and 8 bases, there was a span of 11 bases. Germline-derived CDR1 and CDR2 are LGHNA and YSLEER. CDR3 coding DNA: TGCGCCAGCAGCCAAGTATTAACAGGAGGGGAGCTGTTTTTT. Its translation: CASSQVLTGGELFF.

The V call is TRBV19, the J call TRBJ2-1; 12 nucleotides agree with TRBD2. The V segment lost 5 bases and the J segment 5 bases; nucleotides outside the gene matches: 7. The CDR3 spans 16 residues. Germline CDR1 reads LNHDA; CDR2 reads SQIVND (reference sequence). This CDR3 reads CASSELAGGKNNEQFF. CDR3 DNA: TGTGCCAGTAGTGAGCTAGCGGGAGGGAAGAACAATGAGCAGTTCTTC. The variable domain in full, completed from reference TRBV19 and TRBJ2-1, reads DGGITQSPKYLFRKEGQNVTLSCEQNLNHDAMYWYRQDPGQGLRLIYYSQIVNDFQKGDIAEGYSVSREKKESFPLTVTSAQKNPTAFYLCASSELAGGKNNEQFFGPGTRLTVL.

This clonotype appeared a single time. V and J are TRBV5-4 and TRBJ2-7, with 7 bases identical to TRBD1. The CDR3 is 14 residues long. Germline V gives CDR1 SGHNT, CDR2 YYREEE (reference sequence). V was pared by 2 bases and J by 8 bases, with 10 bases of the junction left unmatched. The CDR3 DNA is TGTGCCAGCAGCTTCCGGACAGGCCCCGGTCAGCAGTACTTC. Translated: CASSFRTGPGQQYF. Full variable domain (remainder filled in from reference TRBV5-4 and TRBJ2-7): ETGVTQSPTHLIKTRGQQVTLRCSSQSGHNTVSWYQQALGQGPQFIFQYYREEENGRGNFPPRFSGLQFPNYSSELNVNALELDDSALYLCASSFRTGPGQQYFGPGTRLTVT.

The chain joins TRBV2 to TRBJ2-7, with 7 bases aligning to TRBD1. This CDR3 region has 12 residues. The V gene end was trimmed by 6 bases and the J gene end by 4 bases; junction bases not matched to a gene: 3. Germline V gene sequence: CDR1 SNHLY, CDR2 FYNNEI. CDR3 sequence: CASRVDRYEQYF. CDR3 sequence (DNA): TGTGCCAGCAGAGTGGACAGGTACGAGCAGTACTTC.

This rearrangement joins TRBV20-1 to TRBJ2-3; D is perhaps TRBD2 (5 bases). The CDR3 length is 15 residues. Germline lookup yields CDR1 DFQATT and CDR2 SNEGSKA (reference sequence). V was trimmed by 8 bases and J by 8 bases, leaving 26 bases between them. CDR3 coding DNA: TGCAGTCCCCTGAATAGGGAGAAGCTGCCTTCTACGCAGTATTTT. The encoded protein is CSPLNREKLPSTQYF.

This clonotype was seen at least ten times. The chain uses TRBV4-1 and TRBJ2-3; tentative D call: TRBD1 (6 bases). The CDR3 contains 16 residues. Germline loops: CDR1 MGHRA, CDR2 YSYEKL. V shed 7 bases and J shed 4 bases, with 21 bases lying between them. CDR3 residues: CASKGDGFMVADTQYF. Here the CDR3 DNA reads TGCGCCAGCAAGGGGGATGGATTTATGGTAGCAGATACGCAGTATTTT.

The J gene is TRBJ1-5, the V gene TRBV12-3 or TRBV12-4; TRBD1 agrees at 7 bases. The CDR3 length is 15 residues. Trimming at V came to 5 bases and at J to 0 bases, leaving 4 bases not matched to a gene. CDR3 in DNA: TGTGCCAGCAGTAACAGGGGAGATAGCAATCAGCCCCAGCATTTT. It translates to CASSNRGDSNQPQHF.

In this sample, this clonotype turned up a few times. This chain links TRBV6-2 or TRBV6-3 with TRBJ2-2, with D uncertain. The length of the CDR3 is 11 residues. V dropped 7 bases and J dropped 8 bases, with 8 bases sitting between them. Germline CDR1 reads MNHEY; CDR2 reads SVGEGT. CDR3 DNA: TGTGCCAGCACCGACGGGGGGGAGCTGTTTTTT. Translated: CASTDGGELFF.

V gene TRBV2 combines with J gene TRBJ2-7; D ambiguous. Germline lookup yields CDR1 SNHLY and CDR2 FYNNEI. V lost 6 bases, J lost 4 bases, and 22 bases lay in between. The CDR3 loop spans 16 amino acids. The CDR3 DNA reads TGTGCCAGCAGACTCTCCCGTCAAGCCAACGGGTACGAGCAGTACTTC. Translation gives CASRLSRQANGYEQYF.

This clonotype showed up many times. The rearrangement links TRBV7-2 to TRBJ2-2; D ambiguous. The CDR3 is 14 amino acids. Trimming removed 4 bases from V and 6 bases from J, with 12 bases in between. Germline V gene sequence: CDR1 SGHTA, CDR2 FQGNSA. CDR3 DNA sequence: TGTGCCAGCAGCTCTAGAAGGAGCGCCGGGGAGCTGTTTTTT. Translated, it gives CASSSRRSAGELFF.

This clonotype turned up a few times. V usage is TRBV7-6 and J usage is TRBJ1-1; 11 bases align to TRBD1. V dropped 5 bases and J dropped 9; count of bases not matched to a gene: 2. The germline CDR1 and CDR2 sequences are SGHVS and FNYEAQ. CDR3 size: 12 residues. The CDR3 sequence: CASSLDRGQAFF. The CDR3, as DNA: TGTGCCAGCAGCCTGGACAGGGGGCAAGCTTTCTTT.

The chain is built from TRBV11-2 and TRBJ2-3; D remains ambiguous. This CDR3 region has 14 residues. CDR1 SGHAT and CDR2 FQNNGV come from the germline V gene. Trimming shortened V by 4 bases and J by 0 bases, and 8 bases separated the two germline ends. The CDR3: CASSWTLSTDTQYF. Here the CDR3 DNA reads TGTGCCAGCAGCTGGACGCTTAGCACAGATACGCAGTATTTT.

This clonotype was seen more than once but under ten times. This chain links TRBV12-3 or TRBV12-4 with TRBJ2-7; TRBD2 might be the D (7 bases). With 2 bases removed from V and 5 bases from J, the gap between germline ends came to 19 bases. The CDR3 is 16 residues long. The chain's CDR3 is CASSLLRGGIADEQYF. The CDR3 DNA reads TGTGCCAGCAGTTTATTGAGGGGGGGTATTGCGGACGAGCAGTACTTC.

The chain carries TRBV5-1 and TRBJ1-2; D unclear. V was shortened by 4 bases and J by 5 bases, with 18 bases between the two germline ends. CDR3 length: 15 residues. Germline V lookup: CDR1 SGHRS, CDR2 YFSETQ. The CDR3 bases are TGCGCCAGCAGCACGGAATACCCGGCAGGATATGGCTACACCTTC. Its translation: CASSTEYPAGYGYTF. Full variable domain (rest looked up from reference TRBV5-1 and TRBJ1-2): KAGVTQTPRYLIKTRGQQVTLSCSPISGHRSVSWYQQTPGQGLQFLFEYFSETQRNKGNFPGRFSGRQFSNSRSEMNVSTLELGDSALYLCASSTEYPAGYGYTFGSGTRLTVV.

This clonotype is a singleton in its sample. The V and J genes are TRBV20-1 and TRBJ2-7; D might be TRBD2 (6 bases). The V gene's germline CDR1 is DFQATT and CDR2 SNEGSKA (reference sequence). V dropped 0 bases and J dropped 6 bases, with 21 bases sitting between them. The CDR3 length is 16 residues. The CDR3 region is CSARDPDRGSFAEQYF. The CDR3 DNA sequence: TGCAGTGCTAGAGATCCGGATCGGGGGAGTTTCGCCGAGCAGTACTTC.

This clonotype was seen a few times. The chain recombines TRBV4-1 with TRBJ1-5; D gene unclear. Trimming shortened V by 4 bases and J by 0 bases, and 19 bases separated the two germline ends. The CDR3 extends over 18 amino acids. Per germline, CDR1 MGHRA and CDR2 YSYEKL. The CDR3 coding sequence is TGCGCCAGCAGCCCCTCGAGGTCGGCAGGTGATAGCAATCAGCCCCAGCATTTT. Its protein is CASSPSRSAGDSNQPQHF.

The table lists this clonotype with many counts. This chain uses TRBV7-9 with TRBJ1-4, with 7 bases that match TRBD1. This CDR3 is 14 amino acids long. Trimming cost V 0 bases and J 8 bases; bases outside gene matches: 3. Germline V gene data show CDR1 as SEHNR and CDR2 as FQNEAQ (reference sequence). The chain's CDR3 is CASSLAQGEEKLFF. As DNA, the CDR3 is TGTGCCAGCAGCTTAGCCCAGGGGGAAGAAAAACTGTTTTTT.

This clonotype was recorded at least ten times. J is TRBJ2-1 and V is TRBV7-2, with D perhaps TRBD2 (5 bases). The CDR3 length is 14 residues. Germline V gene data show CDR1 as SGHTA and CDR2 as FQGNSA. V was trimmed by 5 bases and J by 0 bases, leaving 8 bases between them. The CDR3 nucleotides are TGTGCCAGCAGCCTAGGAGGCTCCTACAATGAGCAGTTCTTC. This encodes CASSLGGSYNEQFF.

The chain is built from TRBV9 and TRBJ2-7; TRBD2 matches at 9 bases. Germline V CDR1 and CDR2: SGDLS, YYNGEE. The V gene end was trimmed by 0 bases and the J gene end by 3 bases; junction bases not matched to a gene: 4. The CDR3 spans 15 residues. This CDR3 is CASSVAATSGYEQYF. In DNA, the CDR3 is TGTGCCAGCAGCGTAGCAGCGACTAGCGGCTACGAGCAGTACTTC. Complete variable domain (other parts from reference TRBV9 and TRBJ2-7): DSGVTQTPKHLITATGQRVTLRCSPRSGDLSVYWYQQSLDQGLQFLIQYYNGEERAKGNILERFSAQQFPDLHSELNLSSLELGDSALYFCASSVAATSGYEQYFGPGTRLTVT.

The count of this clonotype is one. The genes are TRBV7-2 and TRBJ2-7, with D tentatively TRBD2 (6 bases). Germline CDR1 reads SGHTA; CDR2 reads FQGNSA. CDR3 length: 13 amino acids. V lost 1 base, J lost 7 bases, and 11 bases lay in between. As DNA, the CDR3 is TGTGCCAGCAGCTTAGGGTTCCTAGCGGAGCAGTACTTC. This gives the protein CASSLGFLAEQYF.